Listed below are T cell receptor beta chains from one sample, sequenced in a study of CD8+ T cells in alopecia areata. Assay: immunoSEQ multiplex PCR; the TCRdb copy retains only in-frame clones and omits some. The sample holds 150,000 to 200,000 clones, about three fifths seen once. Source: CD4+ T cells sorted from blood, taken at roughly week 55, from a patient treated with tofacitinib. The receptors stem from a human donor with alopecia areata. CDR3s include the opening cysteine and the closing phenylalanine or tryptophan. A D gene is named only where the DNA matches it firmly. The size field is filled for only some rows; it gives once, few, many or a size class.

J	V	size	D	DNA	CDR3
TRBJ1-2	TRBV30	-	-	TGTGCCTGGAGTTTTGATTGGAAAGGGTACTATGGCTACACCTTC	CAWSFDWKGYYGYTF
TRBJ2-7	TRBV10-3	-	TRBD1	TGTGCCATCGGGCCTAACACCGGGACAGGGGGCGAGCAGTACTTC	CAIGPNTGTGGEQYF
TRBJ1-5	TRBV19	-	-	TGTGCCAGTAGAGAGAATCGCAGGGGTCGTAGCAATCAGCCCCAGCATTTT	CASRENRRGRSNQPQHF
TRBJ2-1	TRBV7-2	few	TRBD2	TGTGCCAGCAGCTTCCAAGCGGGGGCCAACTACAATGAGCAGTTCTTC	CASSFQAGANYNEQFF
TRBJ1-2	TRBV25-1	-	-	TGTGCCAGCAGTGACGGGAACTATGGCTACACCTTC	CASSDGNYGYTF
TRBJ2-1	TRBV6-4	few	TRBD2	TGTGCCAGCAGCTCCGGGACTAGCTCTCTCTATGAGCAGTTCTTC	CASSSGTSSLYEQFF
TRBJ1-4	TRBV30	-	-	TGTGCCTGGAGTCGCGGAGCTAATAATGAAAAACTGTTTTTT	CAWSRGANNEKLFF
TRBJ2-1	TRBV6-1	-	TRBD2	TGTGCCAGCAGAACTAGCGGGAGCTACAATGAGCAGTTCTTC	CASRTSGSYNEQFF
TRBJ2-7	TRBV15	-	TRBD1	TGTGCCACCAGCAGCGAACAGGGGGCGATGTCCTACGAGCAGTACTTC	CATSSEQGAMSYEQYF
TRBJ2-2	TRBV18	few	-	TGTGCCAGCTCACCACCGAGTAGGAACACCGGGGAGCTGTTTTTT	CASSPPSRNTGELFF
TRBJ1-2	TRBV5-4	-	-	TGTGCCAGCAGCTTGGCCGGAGGAGATTATGGCTACACCTTC	CASSLAGGDYGYTF
TRBJ1-1	TRBV29-1	-	TRBD1	TGCAGCGGACAGGGCAAGAACACTGAAGCTTTCTTT	CSGQGKNTEAFF
TRBJ2-3	TRBV29-1	few	-	TGCAGCGTTGAAGTAGATACGCAGTATTTT	CSVEVDTQYF
TRBJ1-2	TRBV9	-	TRBD1	TGTGCCAGCAGCGCCCGGACAGGACTCCAATATGGCTACACCTTC	CASSARTGLQYGYTF
TRBJ2-7	TRBV11-3	-	-	TGTGCCAGCAGCCCGCTTTCCTCCTACGAGCAGTACTTC	CASSPLSSYEQYF
TRBJ1-2	TRBV10-2	-	TRBD1	TGCGCCAGCAGCGATACAGGGGTCAACTATGGCTACACCTTC	CASSDTGVNYGYTF
TRBJ2-5	TRBV4-1	once	TRBD2	TGCGCCAGCAGCCAAGAGGGGGGGGTTTGGAAGACCCAGTACTTC	CASSQEGGVWKTQYF
TRBJ1-3	TRBV30	-	-	TGTGCCTGGAGGCCCACAGGGAATTCAGGAAACACCATATATTTT	CAWRPTGNSGNTIYF
TRBJ1-5	TRBV15	-	TRBD1	TGTGCCACCAGCAGAGGTACAGGGGCCCGAGAACAGCCCCAGCATTTT	CATSRGTGAREQPQHF
TRBJ1-6	TRBV7-9	-	-	TGTGCCAGCATGGAGGGGAGCCTAGAATCACCCCTCCACTTT	CASMEGSLESPLHF